What follows describes a single T cell receptor (beta chain). This sample is part of a study of blood T cell repertoires in COVID-19. Across the study: T cells, B-cell-depleted T cells, or PBMCs supplied cDNA or gDNA.

Per the original methods: Amplification of reference gene primers was used by the study to estimate nucleated cell counts. The data were produced by immunoSEQ multiplex PCR, yet TCRdb's version contains in-frame clones alone and is incomplete. V and J calls and clone size are given by that table; D and trimming were obtained from the DNA. The data show about 320,000 clones, roughly 85% seen once. V lost 0 bases to trimming and J lost 1 base, with 4 bases between them. The CDR3 loop spans 14 amino acids. Germline V gene sequence: CDR1 MGHRA, CDR2 YSYEKL. Participant reports of clinical history set cohort assignment.

The sequence was obtained from a woman in her 30s who had been exposed to COVID-19. The source material was PBMCs or T cells enriched from blood (not recorded which). The V gene is TRBV4-1, the J gene TRBJ1-5; no clear D. The CDR3, as DNA: TGCGCCAGCAGCCAAGATATAAGCAATCAGCCCCAGCATTTT. It is translated as CASSQDISNQPQHF.